Each of the 22 T cell receptor beta chains below was sequenced from the same sample in a study of blood T cells in healthy people across ages. Then a second PCR, running about 6 to 11 cycles, was carried out with a sample-barcoded 5' primer and a J-beta primer mix. MiXCR, run by TCRdb on the 5' RACE reads, gives a single entry per CDR3 protein. The data show roughly 1.5 million distinct CDR3 sequences, less than 45% seen once. The sample taken for sequencing was blood. These receptor sequences come from a woman between 18 and 30 years old in good health.

V usage is TRBV5-1 and J usage is TRBJ2-4; the D is unclear. Trimming left V 4 bases short and J 13 bases short, with 24 bases between. The germline V gene encodes CDR1 SGHRS and CDR2 YFSETQ. This CDR3 spans 15 amino acids. In DNA, the CDR3 is TGCGCCAGCAGCACGACGCATGTACCTCCCCGGGTGCAGTACTTC. Its protein is CASSTTHVPPRVQYF.

The chain recombines TRBV2 with TRBJ1-2; D call uncertain. Germline assignment: CDR1 SNHLY and CDR2 FYNNEI. V lost 1 base and J lost 4, with 10 bases in between. The CDR3 extends over 14 amino acids. CDR3 in amino acids: CASSEVQQPYGYTF. The CDR3 nucleotides read TGTGCCAGCAGTGAAGTTCAACAGCCCTATGGCTACACCTTC.

J is TRBJ2-1 and V is TRBV7-2; D uncertain. The CDR3 loop spans 13 amino acids. The V gene's germline CDR1 is SGHTA and CDR2 FQGNSA. The germline V and J ends were trimmed by 6 bases and 7 bases, with 13 bases remaining between them. This chain's CDR3 is CASRPSSRNEQFF. CDR3 sequence (DNA): TGTGCCAGCAGACCGAGTAGTAGGAATGAGCAGTTCTTC.

The gene calls are TRBV20-1 and TRBJ2-7; possible D gene TRBD2, 6 bases. V gave up 0 bases and J gave up 7 bases, with 19 bases separating them. The germline gives CDR1 DFQATT, CDR2 SNEGSKA (reference sequence). This CDR3 has 15 amino acids. CDR3: CSARDWGVSYNEQYF. CDR3 in DNA: TGCAGTGCTAGAGATTGGGGGGTTTCCTACAATGAGCAGTACTTC.

This clonotype was counted a few times. This chain uses TRBV7-6 with TRBJ1-4; D not resolved. The germline gives CDR1 SGHVS, CDR2 FNYEAQ. V was trimmed by 4 bases and J by 2 bases, leaving 8 bases between them. The CDR3 is 14 amino acids. CDR3 residues: CASSSPVTNEKLFF. In nucleotides, the CDR3 is TGTGCCAGCAGCTCTCCCGTGACTAATGAAAAACTGTTTTTT. The whole variable domain, filled in from reference TRBV7-6 and TRBJ1-4, reads GAGVSQSPRYKVTKRGQDVALRCDPISGHVSLYWYRQALGQGPEFLTYFNYEAQQDKSGLPNDRFSAERPEGSISTLTIQRTEQRDSAMYRCASSSPVTNEKLFFGSGTQLSVL.

The rearrangement joins TRBV9 to TRBJ2-3, with D hard to call. The CDR3 length is 13 residues. The ends were cut back, 5 bases at V and 6 bases at J, with 13 bases in the middle. Germline V gene sequence: CDR1 SGDLS, CDR2 YYNGEE. Here the CDR3 DNA reads TGTGCCAGCAGGTCCGACGGTTTCGATACGCAGTATTTT. Translated: CASRSDGFDTQYF.

This chain joins TRBV12-3 or TRBV12-4 and TRBJ2-3; 9 nucleotides match TRBD2. After removal of 3 bases from V and 4 bases from J, the junction contained 8 bases not matched to a gene. The CDR3 extends over 16 amino acids. This chain's CDR3 is CASSFGAGGRPDTQYF. CDR3 in DNA: TGTGCCAGCAGTTTCGGGGCGGGGGGGCGGCCAGATACGCAGTATTTT.

This clonotype occurred once. V gene TRBV6-5 combines with J gene TRBJ1-6; perhaps TRBD1 as D (5 bases). CDR1 and CDR2 (germline): MNHEY, SVGAGI. Trimming removed 4 bases at V and 0 bases at J, with 13 bases between. The CDR3 length is 17 residues. The CDR3 sequence: CASSSRRQFSYNSPLHF. The CDR3 nucleotides are TGTGCCAGCAGTTCCAGAAGACAGTTCTCCTATAATTCACCCCTCCACTTT.

The gene calls are TRBV7-3 and TRBJ2-1; D may correspond to TRBD1 or TRBD2 (5 bases each). V lost 3 bases to trimming and J lost 9 bases, with 9 bases between them. Per germline, CDR1 SGHTA and CDR2 FQGTGA. CDR3 size: 12 residues. CDR3: CASSFDSGEQFF. CDR3 DNA sequence: TGTGCCAGCAGCTTCGACAGCGGTGAGCAGTTCTTC.

This clonotype turned up a few times. The chain recombines TRBV4-1 with TRBJ1-6, with D possibly TRBD1 on 6 matching bases. The germline V gene encodes CDR1 MGHRA and CDR2 YSYEKL. The CDR3 runs to 15 residues. V lost 6 bases, J lost 8 bases, and 17 bases lay in between. The CDR3 bases are TGCGCCAGCAGGGCGACAGGTGGCCTTTATTCACCCCTCCACTTT. It encodes CASRATGGLYSPLHF.

This clonotype appeared a single time. One end of the junction fails to match germline, which may point to a read error. V is TRBV20-1 and J is TRBJ1-4; tentatively, D is TRBD1 (5 bases). The CDR3 spans 15 residues. Germline V lookup: CDR1 DFQATT, CDR2 SNEGSKA (reference sequence). The CDR3 nucleotides read TGCGGTGCTAGAGTGACCGGGACTGCGAATGAAAAACTGTTTTTT. Protein product: CGARVTGTANEKLFF.

The CDR3 is CASGNVGYGNTIYF. The CDR3 nucleotides read TGTGCCAGCGGCAATGTAGGGTACGGAAACACCATATATTTT. The gene calls are TRBV12-3 or TRBV12-4 and TRBJ1-3, with D unresolved. V dropped 8 bases and J dropped 4 bases, with 15 bases sitting between them. The CDR3 is 14 residues long.

The rearrangement links TRBV10-3 to TRBJ1-1, with D possibly being TRBD1 (5 bases). Germline V gene lookup returns CDR1 ENHRY and CDR2 SYGVKD. The CDR3 sequence is 11 residues long. V was clipped by 4 bases and J by 8 bases, with 8 bases between them. In DNA form, the CDR3 reads TGTGCCATCAGTGCCAAGGGGGAAGCTTTCTTT. It yields the protein CAISAKGEAFF.

This clonotype has a handful of counts. CDR3 region: CASSDQGTEAFF. The CDR3 nucleotides read TGTGCCAGCAGTGATCAGGGGACTGAAGCTTTCTTT. The V call is TRBV25-1, the J call TRBJ1-1; tentative D call: TRBD1 (6 bases). Germline lookup yields CDR1 MGHDK and CDR2 SYGVNS. The CDR3 contains 12 residues. Deletions cut 3 bases from V and 5 bases from J, with 7 bases between.

The sample holds one count of this clonotype. The chain couples TRBV12-3 or TRBV12-4 to TRBJ2-3; TRBD2 agrees at 7 bases. CDR3 length: 16 residues. V shed 1 base and J 1 base; nucleotides not matched to a gene: 5. The CDR3 bases are TGTGCCAGCAGTTTAGTTGCGGGGGAGGGCACAGATACGCAGTATTTT. Protein: CASSLVAGEGTDTQYF.

The chain combines TRBV3-1 with TRBJ2-1; 14 positions agree with TRBD2. The CDR3 is made up of 18 amino acids. Unmatched junction bases numbered 5, after V lost 0 bases and J lost 4 bases. Germline CDR1 is LGHDT and CDR2 is YNNKEL (reference sequence). The CDR3 DNA sequence: TGTGCCAGCAGCCAAGATTCTTGGACTAGCGGGGGGTACAATGAGCAGTTCTTC. It translates to CASSQDSWTSGGYNEQFF.

The chain links TRBV29-1 to TRBJ1-1; D call uncertain. This CDR3 comprises 13 residues. V was trimmed by 2 bases and J by 0 bases, leaving 7 bases between them. Germline CDR1 is SQVTM and CDR2 is ANQGSEA. The CDR3 spells CSVERSMNTEAFF. The CDR3 region has the DNA TGCAGCGTTGAACGGAGCATGAACACTGAAGCTTTCTTT.

In its sample, this clonotype was seen a few times. The chain couples TRBV7-9 to TRBJ2-1, with TRBD2 as a possible D gene (6 bases). CDR1 and CDR2 (germline): SEHNR, FQNEAQ (reference sequence). The CDR3 sequence is 16 residues long. Trimming pared 1 base from V and 3 bases from J, leaving 13 bases between. The CDR3 sequence: CASSLEIGSVYNEQFF. The CDR3 DNA reads as TGTGCCAGCAGCTTAGAGATCGGGAGCGTCTACAATGAGCAGTTCTTC.

This chain joins TRBV20-1 and TRBJ1-1; a possible D gene is TRBD1 (6 bases). Trimming pared 0 bases from V and 6 bases from J, leaving 26 bases between. Germline CDR1 is DFQATT and CDR2 is SNEGSKA (reference sequence). The CDR3 loop spans 18 amino acids. The CDR3 spells CSARDLTPRTGFVPEAFF. DNA for the CDR3: TGCAGTGCTAGAGATCTGACTCCCAGAACAGGGTTTGTGCCTGAAGCTTTCTTT.

The chain has TRBV12-3 or TRBV12-4 and TRBJ2-7, with D perhaps matching TRBD2 (5 bases). The CDR3 is made up of 12 amino acids. V was cut by 7 bases and J by 6 bases, with 13 bases left in between. DNA of the CDR3: TGTGCCAGCATGTGGATTGGGAGCGAGCAGTACTTC. Protein sequence: CASMWIGSEQYF.

This rearrangement joins TRBV28 to TRBJ2-3, with D uncertain. Trimming left V 1 base short and J 2 bases short, with 10 bases between. The length of the CDR3 is 15 residues. Germline V gene lookup returns CDR1 MDHEN and CDR2 SYDVKM. CDR3 sequence reads: CASSLFLGNTDTQYF. The CDR3 region has the DNA TGTGCCAGCAGTTTATTTCTAGGTAACACAGATACGCAGTATTTT.

This clonotype has ten or more counts. The V and J genes are TRBV25-1 and TRBJ2-3; a possible D gene is TRBD2 (5 bases). This CDR3 has 16 amino acids. Trimming shortened V by 7 bases and J by 1 base, and 18 bases separated the two germline ends. Germline loops: CDR1 MGHDK, CDR2 SYGVNS. Written as DNA, the CDR3 is TGTGCCAGCACTCCTAAGACCGGCGGGCGCACAGATACGCAGTATTTT. This gives the protein CASTPKTGGRTDTQYF.